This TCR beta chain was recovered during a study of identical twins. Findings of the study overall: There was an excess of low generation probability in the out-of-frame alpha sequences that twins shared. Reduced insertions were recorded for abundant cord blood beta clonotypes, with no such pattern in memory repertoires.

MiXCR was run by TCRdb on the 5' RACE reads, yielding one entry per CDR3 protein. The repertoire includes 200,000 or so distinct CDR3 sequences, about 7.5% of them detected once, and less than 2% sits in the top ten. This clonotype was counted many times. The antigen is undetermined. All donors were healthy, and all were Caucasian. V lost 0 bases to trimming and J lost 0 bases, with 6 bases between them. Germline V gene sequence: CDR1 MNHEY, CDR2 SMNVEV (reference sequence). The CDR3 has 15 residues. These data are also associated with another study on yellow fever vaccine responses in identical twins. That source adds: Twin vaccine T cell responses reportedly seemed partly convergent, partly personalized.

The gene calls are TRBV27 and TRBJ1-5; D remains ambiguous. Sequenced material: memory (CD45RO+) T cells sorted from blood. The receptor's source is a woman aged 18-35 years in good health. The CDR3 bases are TGTGCCAGCAGTTTATCTGCAGTTAGCAATCAGCCCCAGCATTTT. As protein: CASSLSAVSNQPQHF.